The source of this TCR beta chain is a study of control samples from healthy donors and cancer patients. This table comes from immunoSEQ multiplex PCR, and its TCRdb copy is limited to in-frame clones, with some not included. Here the sample spans some 150,000 clones, 75% to 90% being singletons. V gave up 3 bases and J gave up 3 bases; unmatched junction bases: 6. The germline gives CDR1 SGHNT, CDR2 YYREEE (reference sequence). This CDR3 comprises 14 residues. V and J are TRBV5-4 and TRBJ2-7, with 7 bases matching TRBD1. The clonotype was recovered from a man aged 25 to 40 in good health. Sequenced material: blood. CDR3 DNA: TGTGCCAGCAGCTCCAGGACAGGCGGCTACGAGCAGTACTTC. This encodes CASSSRTGGYEQYF. Full variable domain (rest looked up from reference TRBV5-4 and TRBJ2-7): ETGVTQSPTHLIKTRGQQVTLRCSSQSGHNTVSWYQQALGQGPQFIFQYYREEENGRGNFPPRFSGLQFPNYSSELNVNALELDDSALYLCASSSRTGGYEQYFGPGTRLTVT.